Each of the 18 T cell receptor beta chains below was sequenced from the same sample in a study of blood T cell repertoires in COVID-19. Generated by immunoSEQ multiplex PCR, the TCRdb table keeps only in-frame clones and is missing some. The top ten hold 2.5% to 3% of the sample, which has 150,000 to 200,000 clones, about four fifths seen once. The sample taken for sequencing was peripheral blood. The receptors derive from a woman aged 80 or older with COVID-19, enrolled during active disease.

This chain uses TRBV6-1 with TRBJ1-1, with D unresolved. Germline CDR1 MNHNS, CDR2 SASEGT. The CDR3 consists of 16 residues. The V end lost 4 bases, the J end lost 0 bases, and 15 bases lay between the germline ends. In DNA form, the CDR3 reads TGTGCCAGCAGTGCCTTCGACATTCGGATGAACACTGAAGCTTTCTTT. Translated: CASSAFDIRMNTEAFF.

The CDR3 DNA reads as TGTGCCAGCTCCCGCGGGACTAGCGGGCCCTTCACAGATACGCAGTATTTT. Translated, it gives CASSRGTSGPFTDTQYF. The chain employs TRBV18 and TRBJ2-3, with 12 bases lining up with TRBD2. Germline CDR1 and CDR2: KGHSH and LQKENI. The CDR3 is made up of 17 amino acids. With 6 bases clipped from V and 2 bases from J, the junction kept 9 bases outside the gene matches.

This chain connects TRBV7-9 to TRBJ2-7; 7 nucleotides match TRBD1. The CDR3 extends over 15 amino acids. The germline V gene has CDR1 SEHNR and CDR2 FQNEAQ (reference sequence). V trimming: 3 bases; J trimming: 3 bases; junction bases outside the gene matches: 8. For the CDR3, the DNA is TGTGCCAGCAGCTTTAACAGGGGTTTAGGCTACGAGCAGTACTTC. This translates into CASSFNRGLGYEQYF.

This clone was observed many times. The J gene is TRBJ1-3, the V gene TRBV7-9; D possibly corresponds to TRBD1 (6 bases). Germline CDR1 and CDR2: SEHNR and FQNEAQ (reference sequence). V lost 1 base to trimming and J lost 2 bases, with 6 bases between them. This CDR3 is 14 amino acids long. The CDR3 here is CASSLGTAGNTIYF. In DNA form, the CDR3 reads TGTGCCAGCAGCTTAGGGACAGCTGGAAACACCATATATTTT.

The chain employs TRBV28 and TRBJ1-2; no clear D. The length of the CDR3 is 13 residues. Trimming pared 3 bases from V and 2 bases from J, leaving 7 bases between. The V gene's germline CDR1 is MDHEN and CDR2 SYDVKM. CDR3: CASSLTFNYGYTF. The DNA for the CDR3 is TGTGCCAGCAGTTTGACATTCAACTATGGCTACACCTTC.

This chain uses TRBV6-1 with TRBJ2-7, with 10 bases matching TRBD2. J gave up 2 bases and V 4 bases, and 20 bases lay outside the gene matches. CDR1 is MNHNS, CDR2 SASEGT, per germline. The length of the CDR3 is 20 residues. As DNA, the CDR3 is TGTGCCAGCAGTGGGACGAGAGGACCGTGGGCTAGCGGGAGCCCCTACGAGCAGTACTTC. It codes for CASSGTRGPWASGSPYEQYF.

The genes are TRBV7-8 and TRBJ2-7, with 12 bases matching TRBD2. V trimming: 5 bases; J trimming: 10 bases; junction bases outside the gene matches: 3. The CDR3 consists of 12 residues. Germline lookup yields CDR1 SGHVS and CDR2 FQNEAQ. The CDR3 nucleotides are TGTGCCAGCAGCAGACTAGCGGGGGTTCAGTACTTC. It encodes CASSRLAGVQYF.

This chain links TRBV18 with TRBJ2-7; D unclear. CDR1 and CDR2 (germline): KGHSH, LQKENI. This CDR3 spans 13 amino acids. V was cut by 3 bases and J by 4 bases, with 10 bases left in between. The CDR3 nucleotides read TGTGCCAGCTCACCGGTGTCGAGTTACGAGCAGTACTTC. This codes for CASSPVSSYEQYF.

The chain has TRBV5-1 and TRBJ2-5, with TRBD2 as a possible D gene (6 bases). Germline values: CDR1 SGHRS, CDR2 YFSETQ. The V end lost 2 bases, the J end lost 3 bases, and 11 bases lay between the germline ends. The CDR3 is made up of 14 amino acids. The CDR3 protein is CASSFAGTKETQYF. The CDR3, as DNA: TGCGCCAGCAGCTTCGCGGGGACGAAAGAGACCCAGTACTTC.

This clone was observed once. The J gene is TRBJ2-5, the V gene TRBV5-1, with TRBD2 identical over 7 bases. After removal of 7 bases from V and 4 bases from J, the junction contained 10 bases not matched to a gene. CDR3 length equals 14 residues. From germline, CDR1 is SGHRS and CDR2 YFSETQ. CDR3 amino acids: CASRAGEGLETQYF. The CDR3 DNA follows: TGCGCCAGCCGGGCGGGAGAGGGTTTAGAGACCCAGTACTTC.

The chain links TRBV28 to TRBJ1-4, with TRBD1 matching over 9 bases. The CDR3 is 16 residues long. Germline CDR1 is MDHEN and CDR2 is SYDVKM. After removal of 5 bases from V and 8 bases from J, the junction contained 12 bases not matched to a gene. In nucleotides, the CDR3 is TGTGCCAGCAGTCCAGATGCCACAGGGGGCTGGGAAAAACTGTTTTTT. The encoded protein is CASSPDATGGWEKLFF.

The rearrangement uses TRBV19 and TRBJ1-2, with D unresolved. Per the germline V gene, CDR1 is LNHDA and CDR2 is SQIVND (reference sequence). V lost 6 bases and J 5 bases, leaving 13 bases between the germline ends. This CDR3 is built from 13 residues. CDR3 amino acids: CASSSRERYGYTF. Here the CDR3 DNA reads TGTGCCAGTAGCTCTCGGGAGCGATATGGCTACACCTTC.

The V and J genes are TRBV19 and TRBJ1-5; a weak D match, TRBD1 (5 bases). CDR1 and CDR2 (germline): LNHDA, SQIVND (reference sequence). The CDR3 runs 17 residues. V lost 9 bases to trimming and J lost 0 bases, with 21 bases between them. CDR3 sequence: CASTPRQGVPSNQPQHF. The CDR3 nucleotides are TGTGCCAGCACGCCCCGCCAGGGCGTACCTAGCAATCAGCCCCAGCATTTT.

The CDR3: CASSSPGASTEAFF. The CDR3 coding sequence is TGTGCCAGCAGCTCCCCTGGGGCGTCAACTGAAGCTTTCTTT. The V call is TRBV7-2, the J call TRBJ1-1, with D possibly being TRBD1 (5 bases). This CDR3 comprises 14 residues. Trimming pared 4 bases from V and 5 bases from J, leaving 14 bases between. Germline V gene data show CDR1 as SGHTA and CDR2 as FQGNSA.

The chain combines TRBV29-1 with TRBJ2-2; weak D call: TRBD2 (6 bases). Germline V CDR1 and CDR2: SQVTM, ANQGSEA. The V and J ends lost 4 bases and 8 bases respectively, with 14 bases between them. The CDR3 is 13 residues long. The CDR3 region has the DNA TGCAGCGTTGTGGTAAGCGGGCAAGGGGAGCTGTTTTTT. It is translated as CSVVVSGQGELFF.

This clone was recorded a few times. The chain combines TRBV5-4 with TRBJ1-1; D may be TRBD1 (6 bases). This CDR3 comprises 14 residues. The germline V gene encodes CDR1 SGHNT and CDR2 YYREEE (reference sequence). Trimming removed 1 base from V and 7 bases from J, with 14 bases in between. This CDR3 is CASSLFAGVGEAFF. The CDR3 coding sequence is TGTGCCAGCAGCTTGTTCGCAGGGGTGGGTGAAGCTTTCTTT.

The J gene is TRBJ1-1, the V gene TRBV10-3; 10 bases fit TRBD1. Germline V gene lookup returns CDR1 ENHRY and CDR2 SYGVKD. The J segment lost 4 bases and the V segment lost 10 bases, leaving 6 bases of the junction unmatched. This CDR3 is built from 13 residues. The CDR3 DNA is TGTGCCACTACGGGACAGGGGTTCACTGAAGCTTTCTTT. Protein sequence: CATTGQGFTEAFF.

The V and J genes are TRBV7-2 and TRBJ2-3; a possible D gene is TRBD1 (5 bases). Germline lookup yields CDR1 SGHTA and CDR2 FQGNSA. The CDR3 sequence is 14 residues long. Trimming took off 3 bases at V and 5 bases at J, with 12 bases between the two ends. The CDR3 sequence: CASSFAQGLDTQYF. The DNA for the CDR3 is TGTGCCAGCAGCTTTGCGCAGGGTTTAGATACGCAGTATTTT.